The 21 T cell receptor beta chains reported below all come from one sample, sequenced in a study of cytomegalovirus exposure and HLA in healthy donors. The PCR was carried out with 60 Vbeta primers and 13 Jbeta primers. Profiled with immunoSEQ multiplex PCR; TCRdb holds only in-frame clones, not every one. This table has about 200,000 clones, 75% to 90% appearing once. Material for sequencing was PBMCs. The receptors shown here come from a woman in her twenties or thirties in good health and CMV-seronegative.

This chain joins TRBV29-1 and TRBJ1-1; a weak D match, TRBD1 (5 bases). Germline V lookup: CDR1 SQVTM, CDR2 ANQGSEA. Trimming shortened V by 4 bases and J by 5 bases, and 23 bases separated the two germline ends. The CDR3 extends over 16 amino acids. The chain's CDR3 is CSVGWRGKGQRTEAFF. CDR3 bases: TGCAGCGTTGGATGGCGGGGTAAGGGGCAGAGGACTGAAGCTTTCTTT.

The chain uses TRBV28 and TRBJ2-2, with 7 positions matching TRBD2. The CDR3 is 16 amino acids. Germline V CDR1 and CDR2: MDHEN, SYDVKM. V was clipped by 3 bases and J by 4 bases; unmatched bases: 8. The CDR3 is CASSFSAGATTGELFF. DNA for the CDR3: TGTGCCAGCAGTTTTTCGGCGGGAGCAACCACCGGGGAGCTGTTTTTT.

The chain has TRBV19 and TRBJ1-1, with D perhaps TRBD1 (5 bases). CDR3 length equals 11 residues. V was clipped by 4 bases and J by 7 bases, with 7 bases between them. Germline CDR1 is LNHDA and CDR2 is SQIVND (reference sequence). Written as DNA, the CDR3 is TGTGCCAGTAGTACAGGGATTGAAGCTTTCTTT. Its protein is CASSTGIEAFF.

This clone was recorded only once. The rearrangement links TRBV2 to TRBJ1-4; possible D gene TRBD1, 5 bases. The CDR3 is made up of 15 amino acids. V lost 6 bases and J lost 8, with 19 bases in between. Germline V gene sequence: CDR1 SNHLY, CDR2 FYNNEI. CDR3 bases: TGTGCCAGCAGCCTAATAGGACGGAGGGGAGAAAAACTGTTTTTT. Translating it yields CASSLIGRRGEKLFF.

The chain couples TRBV6-6 to TRBJ1-2; 9 bases line up with TRBD1. Trimming took 6 bases from V and 1 from J; bases not matched to a gene: 6. The CDR3 spans 15 residues. The germline V gene encodes CDR1 MNHNY and CDR2 SVGAGI (reference sequence). DNA of the CDR3: TGTGCCAGCAGAATCCGGGACAGGGATAACTATGGCTACACCTTC. Translating it yields CASRIRDRDNYGYTF.

The chain combines TRBV5-1 with TRBJ2-7, with D possibly matching TRBD1 (6 bases). Germline V gene data show CDR1 as SGHRS and CDR2 as YFSETQ. The CDR3 is 13 amino acids. With 4 bases removed from V and 3 bases from J, the gap between germline ends came to 11 bases. The chain's CDR3 is CASSSLDSYEQYF. In DNA, the CDR3 is TGCGCCAGCAGCAGCCTGGACAGCTACGAGCAGTACTTC.

The chain combines TRBV11-2 with TRBJ2-1, with TRBD2 as a possible D gene (6 bases). Germline-derived CDR1 and CDR2 are SGHAT and FQNNGV. V was shortened by 1 base and J by 3 bases, with 10 bases between the two germline ends. The CDR3 has 15 amino acids. The CDR3 loop is CASSLGRGVYNEQFF. CDR3 nucleotide sequence: TGTGCCAGCAGCTTAGGGCGGGGAGTCTACAATGAGCAGTTCTTC.

J is TRBJ2-1 and V is TRBV9, with 7 bases aligning to TRBD2. This CDR3 has 14 residues. Per the germline V gene, CDR1 is SGDLS and CDR2 is YYNGEE. V trimming: 3 bases; J trimming: 8 bases; junction bases outside the gene matches: 8. The CDR3 loop is CASSAGLVSYEQFF. In nucleotides, the CDR3 is TGTGCCAGCAGCGCTGGACTAGTTAGCTATGAGCAGTTCTTC.

This sequence joins TRBV4-1 and TRBJ2-7; D not certain. Trimming cost V 6 bases and J 6 bases, with 15 bases left between them. The CDR3 sequence is 13 residues long. Germline-derived CDR1 and CDR2 are MGHRA and YSYEKL. The CDR3 reads CASRRTSTGEQYF. The DNA for the CDR3 is TGCGCCAGCAGGCGAACAAGTACGGGCGAGCAGTACTTC.

This sequence joins TRBV27 and TRBJ1-6; D gene unclear. CDR3 size: 13 residues. The germline CDR1 and CDR2 sequences are MNHEY and SMNVEV (reference sequence). With 10 bases removed from V and 0 bases from J, the gap between germline ends came to 7 bases. In nucleotides, the CDR3 is TGTGCCACGGGGAGCTCCTATAATTCACCCCTCCACTTT. Translation gives CATGSSYNSPLHF.

The gene calls are TRBV28 and TRBJ2-2, with D possibly being TRBD2 (5 bases). The CDR3 contains 15 residues. Germline values: CDR1 MDHEN, CDR2 SYDVKM. Trimming stripped 6 bases from V and 4 bases from J, with 15 bases between. DNA for the CDR3: TGTGCCAGCAGGCTACAGCCCCGGGGCACCGGGGAGCTGTTTTTT. Protein sequence: CASRLQPRGTGELFF. The full variable domain, with the rest looked up from reference TRBV28 and TRBJ2-2, is DVKVTQSSRYLVKRTGEKVFLECVQDMDHENMFWYRQDPGLGLRLIYFSYDVKMKEKGDIPEGYSVSREKKERFSLILESASTNQTSMYLCASRLQPRGTGELFFGEGSRLTVL.

J is TRBJ2-1 and V is TRBV19; TRBD1 matches at 9 bases. Per germline, CDR1 LNHDA and CDR2 SQIVND (reference sequence). V lost 4 bases to trimming and J lost 4 bases; unmatched junction nucleotides: 5. This CDR3 comprises 15 residues. CDR3 sequence reads: CASSRTGQGYNEQFF. The CDR3 nucleotides read TGTGCCAGTAGTAGAACGGGACAGGGATACAATGAGCAGTTCTTC.

Comments on this clone: A read error may account for a junction end that differs from germline. V usage is TRBV18 and J usage is TRBJ2-7, with D possibly matching TRBD1 (6 bases). The CDR3 runs to 15 residues. In germline, CDR1 is KGHSH, CDR2 LQKENI. The CDR3 DNA reads as TGTGCCAGCTCACCAAGGGGACATTCTTCCTACGATCAGTACTTC. It yields the protein CASSPRGHSSYDQYF.

The chain recombines TRBV23-1 with TRBJ2-1, with a tentative D call TRBD1 (6 bases). TRBV23-1 is identified as an open reading frame with a role that is uncertain. The CDR3 runs to 15 residues. V was trimmed by 7 bases and J by 2 bases, leaving 15 bases between them. The CDR3 DNA follows: TGCGCCAGCACCCCGAACAGGGACCCCTACAATGAGCAGTTCTTC. Residues: CASTPNRDPYNEQFF.

The V and J genes are TRBV5-6 and TRBJ1-4; TRBD1 matches at 7 bases. V lost 7 bases to trimming and J lost 5 bases; unmatched junction nucleotides: 8. CDR3 length equals 14 residues. Germline CDR1 and CDR2: SGHDT and YYEEEE. CDR3 sequence reads: CASRPTGNNEKLFF. CDR3 DNA sequence: TGTGCCAGCCGTCCGACAGGGAACAATGAAAAACTGTTTTTT. The variable domain in full, completed from reference TRBV5-6 and TRBJ1-4, reads DAGVTQSPTHLIKTRGQQVTLRCSPKSGHDTVSWYQQALGQGPQFIFQYYEEEERQRGNFPDRFSGHQFPNYSSELNVNALLLGDSALYLCASRPTGNNEKLFFGSGTQLSVL.

This chain uses TRBV9 with TRBJ2-7, with 8 bases matching TRBD1. Germline-derived CDR1 and CDR2 are SGDLS and YYNGEE. CDR3 length: 15 residues. With V trimmed by 4 bases and J by 6 bases, 12 bases remained unmatched. DNA for the CDR3: TGTGCCAGCAGCCCACATAGGTCAGGGGGCATCGAGCAGTACTTC. Encoded protein: CASSPHRSGGIEQYF.

This chain links TRBV7-9 with TRBJ1-2; D is unresolved. V was trimmed by 11 bases and J by 4 bases, leaving 8 bases between them. This CDR3 comprises 10 residues. The germline V gene has CDR1 SEHNR and CDR2 FQNEAQ (reference sequence). The CDR3 DNA follows: TGTGCCGGCGGTCCCTATGGCTACACCTTC. Translation: CAGGPYGYTF.

This chain connects TRBV10-1 to TRBJ2-3; D perhaps matches TRBD2 (6 bases). The V and J ends lost 3 bases and 9 bases respectively, with 13 bases between them. The CDR3 covers 13 residues. Germline V gives CDR1 WNHNN, CDR2 SYGVQD (reference sequence). The DNA of the CDR3 is TGCGCCAGCAGTGAAAGTGGAGGGCGGACGCAGTATTTT. Translating it yields CASSESGGRTQYF.

This clone appeared a few times. This chain joins TRBV21-1 and TRBJ2-5; TRBD2 is the table's D call, not checked against the DNA. TRBV21-1 is recorded as a pseudogene. The CDR3 runs to 10 residues. CDR3 sequence: CAIEGETQYF. CDR3 DNA sequence: TGTGCCATAGAGGGTGAGACCCAGTACTTC.

The gene calls are TRBV5-4 and TRBJ1-6, with D tentatively TRBD1 (6 bases). Germline lookup yields CDR1 SGHNT and CDR2 YYREEE (reference sequence). Between the trimmed V and J ends, which lost 4 bases and 8 bases, there was a span of 19 bases. The CDR3 is made up of 16 amino acids. DNA for the CDR3: TGTGCCAGCAGCCCAAACGCCGGGGGGCTGGATTCACCCCTCCACTTT. It is translated as CASSPNAGGLDSPLHF.

This sequence joins TRBV21-1 and TRBJ1-2; TRBD1 is taken as the D call from the table, unchecked against the DNA. TRBV21-1 is annotated as a pseudogene. CDR3 length equals 15 residues. The CDR3 nucleotides are TGTGCCAGCAGCAAAGGGGACAGAGGATTCTATGGCTACACCTTC. It yields the protein CASSKGDRGFYGYTF.